This T cell receptor (beta chain) was observed in a study of blood T cell repertoires in COVID-19. Study information: Sources were T cells, B-cell-depleted T cells, or PBMCs; the material itself was cDNA or gDNA.

Assay used: immunoSEQ multiplex PCR; TCRdb lists only in-frame clones, some missing. The sample shows approximately 180,000 clones, more than 80% of them seen only once. This clone was detected only a few times. Each participant's cohort was designated according to participant-reported clinical history. The source is a man in his forties who had recovered from COVID-19. Sequenced input: PBMCs or T cells enriched from blood (not recorded which).

In nucleotides, the CDR3 is TGTGCCAGCAGCTCGGTAGCGGGGGAGACCCAGTACTTC. As protein: CASSSVAGETQYF. The chain recombines TRBV5-6 with TRBJ2-5, with 8 bases lining up with TRBD2. The J segment lost 5 bases and the V segment lost 3 bases, leaving 3 bases of the junction unmatched. The CDR3 consists of 13 residues. In germline, CDR1 is SGHDT, CDR2 YYEEEE.